This TCR beta chain is from a study of beta chain features in type 1 diabetes (dated 2018 in TCRdb). For context, the study as a whole: No differences in mean age, gender distribution, total cell number or subset yield were found between patients and healthy donors. In the study, recently diagnosed type 1 diabetes patients and matched healthy donors were compared on the TCRB repertoires of their sorted circulating CD4+ T cell subsets. A total of 100 million to 110 million sorted cells were examined across all samples, and a strong correlation was observed between cell number per subset and RNA yield. Naive and central memory subsets were obtained from all 28 donors, but regulatory and stem cell-like memory subsets were isolated from only 8 patients and 8 healthy donors.

V is pruned by 6 bases and J by 2 bases, leaving 6 bases of the junction without a gene match. The germline V gene encodes CDR1 MNHNY and CDR2 SVGAGI (reference sequence). The CDR3 runs 14 amino acids, cysteine and phenylalanine included. The only DNA kept is the CDR3, 42 bases in frame from the first base. All of the isolated RNA was reverse transcribed with the High Capacity cDNA Reverse Transcription Kit, so expressed TCRB transcripts were sequenced. Deep immunoSEQ sequencing was applied to naive, central memory and regulatory T cell samples, giving an average of around 3.8 million total reads per sample. After sorted cells were lysed in RLT buffer, RNA was extracted with DNase-treated RNeasy Micro or Mini kits, with the choice depending on cell number. Each cell subset was processed separately to prevent cross-contamination, with patient and healthy donor samples processed together. The immunoSEQ multiplex PCR was used to amplify TCRB sequences from cDNA, yielding 87-bp fragments that span the CDR3 region. The amplicons were sequenced using the Illumina HiSeq platform. Regarding the original processing steps: Synthetic template baselines were used to correct PCR bias computationally, reads within Hamming distance 2 were collapsed together, and singletons that could not be merged were discarded. Reads were aligned to IMGT to assign V, D and J genes, CDR3 length, and insertions or deletions at six rearrangement sites. Within each subset, clonotype counts were normalized to sorted cell number, and only after that were true diversity and Gini coefficients computed with the tcR R package. The overlap coefficient, calculated on TCRB nucleotide sequences, was used to quantify repertoire sharing. TCRdb limited this immuneACCESS table to in-frame rearrangements with V and J called. A share of clones is missing; checked studies link under half to unresolved V genes, and the rest is unexplained. That table furnishes V, J and clone size, whereas the DNA furnished D and trimming. The sample yields about 220,000 clones; roughly a tenth were counted once. The ten largest clones add up to 1% to 1.5% of the sample.

Each donor gave one peripheral blood draw, approximately 0.11 L on average, collected into heparinised tubes. A BD FACSAria II was used to sort naive, central memory, regulatory and stem cell-like memory CD4+ T cells with a panel that included CD45RO, CCR7, CD25, CD127, CD95 and CD27. A purity above 98% was achieved for all sorted populations. PBMCs were isolated immediately by Lymphoprep density gradient centrifugation and stained directly without culture. So that batch effects would be minimized, each experiment stained and sorted samples in pairs, pairing one healthy donor with one patient. Results and caveats for the whole study, not just this receptor: Patients with type 1 diabetes made fewer insertions and deleted more nucleotides at VDJ recombination sites, implying thymic rearrangement abnormalities. Sequencing cDNA rather than genomic DNA could over-represent highly expressing activated cells, although activation and CD3 levels did not differ between groups. A moderate but significant shortening of TCRB CDR3 length was observed in type 1 diabetes patients in all four CD4+ subsets. Because the HLA sub-analyses included only small numbers of individuals, any influence of HLA type on TCRB rearrangement was left unresolved. Shorter templates might be favored by PCR, yet because patient and control samples were amplified and corrected together, any such skew would affect both groups equally. Naive, central memory and regulatory TCRB repertoires appeared to be more alike among patients than among healthy donors.

A word on this clone: Its antigen is unknown. No much larger clone is present one base from it, and per-base qualities are unavailable.

The sequence was collected from a man aged 18 to 30 in good health. The sample was central memory CD4+ T cells from blood. The chain is assembled from TRBV6-6 and TRBJ2-5, and 7 junction bases match TRBD2. At the DNA level, the sequence is TGTGCCAGCAGCTCCACTAGCGTTCAAGAGACCCAGTACTTC. This gives the protein CASSSTSVQETQYF.